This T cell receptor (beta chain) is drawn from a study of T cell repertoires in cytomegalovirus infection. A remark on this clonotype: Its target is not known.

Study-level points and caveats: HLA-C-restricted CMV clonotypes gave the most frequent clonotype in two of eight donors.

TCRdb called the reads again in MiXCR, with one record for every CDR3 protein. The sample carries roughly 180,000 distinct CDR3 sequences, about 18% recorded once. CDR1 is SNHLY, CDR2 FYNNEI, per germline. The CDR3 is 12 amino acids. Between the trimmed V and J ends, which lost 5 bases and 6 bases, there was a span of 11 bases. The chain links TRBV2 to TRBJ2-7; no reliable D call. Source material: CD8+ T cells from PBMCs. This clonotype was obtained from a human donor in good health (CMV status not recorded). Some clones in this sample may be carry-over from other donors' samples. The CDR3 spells CASSYLLAEQYF. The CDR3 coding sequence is TGTGCCAGCAGTTACCTTCTCGCCGAGCAGTACTTC.